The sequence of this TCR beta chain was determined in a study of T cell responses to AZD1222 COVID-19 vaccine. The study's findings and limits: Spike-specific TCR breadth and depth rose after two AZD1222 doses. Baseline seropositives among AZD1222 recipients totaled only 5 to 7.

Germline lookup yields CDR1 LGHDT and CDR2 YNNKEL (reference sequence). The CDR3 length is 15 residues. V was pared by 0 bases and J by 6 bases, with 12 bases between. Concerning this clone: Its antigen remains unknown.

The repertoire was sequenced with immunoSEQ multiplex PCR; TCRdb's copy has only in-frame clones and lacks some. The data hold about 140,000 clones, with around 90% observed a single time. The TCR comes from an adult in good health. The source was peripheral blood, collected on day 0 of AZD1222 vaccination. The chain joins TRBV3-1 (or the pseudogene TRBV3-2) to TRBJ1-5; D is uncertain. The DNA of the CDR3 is TGTGCCAGCAGCCAAGATGTGCATGAAGCTCAGCCCCAGCATTTT. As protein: CASSQDVHEAQPQHF.